The present T cell receptor beta chain was sequenced within a study of shared clonotypes between healthy human individuals. Findings and caveats of the study: Specimens sampled were limited to blood, with tissue repertoires likely differing. Clonotype sharing among donors likely depends on sequencing depth.

The sequencing of unsorted PBMC DNA took place on ten immunoSEQ deep assay plates. Clones were read by immunoSEQ multiplex PCR, and TCRdb kept only the in-frame ones, dropping some. Here the sample spans about 490,000 clones, 60% to 80% being singletons. Unsorted samples, those not sorted, used 75 million to 90 million PBMCs for genomic DNA. CDR1 and CDR2 (germline): MDHEN, SYDVKM. The CDR3 loop spans 18 amino acids. V lost 6 bases to trimming and J lost 0 bases, with 21 bases between them. As to this clone: Its cognate antigen is unknown.

Sequenced input: PBMCs. The clonotype comes from a woman in her thirties or forties in good health. Some clones in this sample may be carry-over from other donors' samples. V is TRBV28 and J is TRBJ1-3; D might be TRBD1 (5 bases). Here the CDR3 DNA reads TGTGCCAGCAGCCCCCATACAGGAACGGTAATCTCTGGAAACACCATATATTTT. Translating it yields CASSPHTGTVISGNTIYF. Full variable domain (missing parts from reference TRBV28 and TRBJ1-3): DVKVTQSSRYLVKRTGEKVFLECVQDMDHENMFWYRQDPGLGLRLIYFSYDVKMKEKGDIPEGYSVSREKKERFSLILESASTNQTSMYLCASSPHTGTVISGNTIYFGEGSWLTVV.